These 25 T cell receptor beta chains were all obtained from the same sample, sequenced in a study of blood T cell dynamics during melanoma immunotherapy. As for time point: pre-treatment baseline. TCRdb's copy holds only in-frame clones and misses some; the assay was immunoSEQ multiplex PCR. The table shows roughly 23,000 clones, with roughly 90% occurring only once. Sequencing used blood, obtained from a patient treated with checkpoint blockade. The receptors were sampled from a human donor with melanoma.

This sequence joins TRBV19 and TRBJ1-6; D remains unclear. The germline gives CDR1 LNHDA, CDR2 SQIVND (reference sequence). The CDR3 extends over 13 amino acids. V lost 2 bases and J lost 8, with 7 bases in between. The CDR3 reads CASSISLDSPLHF. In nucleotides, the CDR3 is TGTGCCAGTAGTATATCCCTAGATTCACCCCTCCACTTT.

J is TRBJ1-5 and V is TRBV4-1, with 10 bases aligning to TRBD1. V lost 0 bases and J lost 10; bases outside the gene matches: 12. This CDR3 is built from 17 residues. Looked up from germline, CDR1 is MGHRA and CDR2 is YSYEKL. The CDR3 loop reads CASSQEGGTGVSSPQHF. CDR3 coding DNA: TGCGCCAGCAGCCAAGAGGGCGGGACAGGGGTCTCGTCACCCCAGCATTTT.

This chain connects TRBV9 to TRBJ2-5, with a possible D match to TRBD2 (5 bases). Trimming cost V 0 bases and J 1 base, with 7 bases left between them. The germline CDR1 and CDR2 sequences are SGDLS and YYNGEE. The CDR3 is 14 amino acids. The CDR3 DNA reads TGTGCCAGCAGCGTAGGAGGAGGCCAAGAGACCCAGTACTTC. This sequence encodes CASSVGGGQETQYF.

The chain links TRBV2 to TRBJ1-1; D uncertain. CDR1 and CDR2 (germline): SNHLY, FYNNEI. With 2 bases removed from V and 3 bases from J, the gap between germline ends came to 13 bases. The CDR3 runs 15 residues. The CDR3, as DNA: TGTGCCAGCAGTGAATATGCGGGTGGGGACACTGAAGCTTTCTTT. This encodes CASSEYAGGDTEAFF. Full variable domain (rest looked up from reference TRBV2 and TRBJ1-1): EPEVTQTPSHQVTQMGQEVILRCVPISNHLYFYWYRQILGQKVEFLVSFYNNEISEKSEIFDDQFSVERPDGSNFTLKIRSTKLEDSAMYFCASSEYAGGDTEAFFGQGTRLTVV.

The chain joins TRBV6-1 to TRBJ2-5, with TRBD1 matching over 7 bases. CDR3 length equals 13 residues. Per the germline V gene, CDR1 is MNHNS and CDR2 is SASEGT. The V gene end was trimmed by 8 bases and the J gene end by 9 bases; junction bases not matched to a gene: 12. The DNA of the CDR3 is TGTGCCAGCCGAAAACAGGGGTCTGTGTCCCAGTACTTC. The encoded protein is CASRKQGSVSQYF.

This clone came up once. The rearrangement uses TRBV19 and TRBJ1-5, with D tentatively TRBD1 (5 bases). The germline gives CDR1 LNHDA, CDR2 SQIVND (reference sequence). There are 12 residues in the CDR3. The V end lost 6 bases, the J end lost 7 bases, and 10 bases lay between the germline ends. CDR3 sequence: CASSQGRQPQHF. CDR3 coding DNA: TGTGCCAGTAGCCAGGGCAGGCAGCCCCAGCATTTT.

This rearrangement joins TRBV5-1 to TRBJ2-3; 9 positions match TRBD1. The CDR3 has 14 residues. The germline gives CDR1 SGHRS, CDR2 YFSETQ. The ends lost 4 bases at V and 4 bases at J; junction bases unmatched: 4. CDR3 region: CASSPGQGSDTQYF. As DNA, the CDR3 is TGCGCCAGCAGCCCGGGACAGGGATCAGATACGCAGTATTTT.

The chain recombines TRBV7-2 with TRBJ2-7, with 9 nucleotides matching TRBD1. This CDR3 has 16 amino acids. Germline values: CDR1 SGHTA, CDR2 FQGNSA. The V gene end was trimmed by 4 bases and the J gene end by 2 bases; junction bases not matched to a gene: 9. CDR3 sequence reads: CASSSQGTGFAYEQYF. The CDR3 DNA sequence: TGTGCCAGCAGCTCCCAGGGGACAGGGTTCGCCTACGAGCAGTACTTC.

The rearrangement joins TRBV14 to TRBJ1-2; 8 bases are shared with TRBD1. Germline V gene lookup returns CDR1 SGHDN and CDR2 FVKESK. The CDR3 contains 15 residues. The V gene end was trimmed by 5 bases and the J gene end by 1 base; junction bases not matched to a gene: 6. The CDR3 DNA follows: TGTGCCAGCAGCTTCGGGACAGGCATTAACTATGGCTACACCTTC. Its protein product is CASSFGTGINYGYTF. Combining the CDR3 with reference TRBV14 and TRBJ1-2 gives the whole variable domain EAGVTQFPSHSVIEKGQTVTLRCDPISGHDNLYWYRRVMGKEIKFLLHFVKESKQDESGMPNNRFLAERTGGTYSTLKVQPAELEDSGVYFCASSFGTGINYGYTFGSGTRLTVV.

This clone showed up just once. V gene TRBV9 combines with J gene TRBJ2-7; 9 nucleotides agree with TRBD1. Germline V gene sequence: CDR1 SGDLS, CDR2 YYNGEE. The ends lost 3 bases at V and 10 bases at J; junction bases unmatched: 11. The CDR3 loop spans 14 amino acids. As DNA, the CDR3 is TGTGCCAGCAGCGCCTCCGGGACAGGGAATATTCAGTACTTC. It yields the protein CASSASGTGNIQYF.

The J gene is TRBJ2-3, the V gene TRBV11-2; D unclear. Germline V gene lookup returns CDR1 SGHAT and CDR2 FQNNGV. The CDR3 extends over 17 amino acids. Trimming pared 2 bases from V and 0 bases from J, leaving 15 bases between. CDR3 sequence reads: CASSLSVWVTSTDTQYF. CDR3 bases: TGTGCCAGCAGCTTAAGCGTTTGGGTGACTAGCACAGATACGCAGTATTTT.

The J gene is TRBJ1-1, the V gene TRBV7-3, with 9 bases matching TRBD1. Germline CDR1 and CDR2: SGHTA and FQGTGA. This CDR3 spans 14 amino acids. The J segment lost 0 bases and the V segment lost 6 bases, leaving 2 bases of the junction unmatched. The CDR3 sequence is CASRGQGMNTEAFF. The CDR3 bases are TGTGCCAGCAGGGGACAGGGCATGAACACTGAAGCTTTCTTT.

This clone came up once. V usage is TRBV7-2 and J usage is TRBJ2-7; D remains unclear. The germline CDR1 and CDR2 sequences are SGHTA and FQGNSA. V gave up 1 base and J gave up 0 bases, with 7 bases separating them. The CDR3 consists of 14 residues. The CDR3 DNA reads TGTGCCAGCAGCTTAGAAGGTGACTCCTACGAGCAGTACTTC. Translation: CASSLEGDSYEQYF. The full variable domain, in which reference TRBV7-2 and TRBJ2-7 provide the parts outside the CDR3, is GAGVSQSPSNKVTEKGKDVELRCDPISGHTALYWYRQSLGQGLEFLIYFQGNSAPDKSGLPSDRFSAERTGGSVSTLTIQRTQQEDSAVYLCASSLEGDSYEQYFGPGTRLTVT.

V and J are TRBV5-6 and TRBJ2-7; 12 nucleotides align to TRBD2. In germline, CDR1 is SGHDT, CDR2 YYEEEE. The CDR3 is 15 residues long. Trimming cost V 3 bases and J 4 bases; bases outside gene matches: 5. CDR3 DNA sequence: TGTGCCAGCAGCTCGAAAGGACTAGCGGGGTACGAGCAGTACTTC. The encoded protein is CASSSKGLAGYEQYF. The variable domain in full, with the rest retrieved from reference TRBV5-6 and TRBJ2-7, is DAGVTQSPTHLIKTRGQQVTLRCSPKSGHDTVSWYQQALGQGPQFIFQYYEEEERQRGNFPDRFSGHQFPNYSSELNVNALLLGDSALYLCASSSKGLAGYEQYFGPGTRLTVT.

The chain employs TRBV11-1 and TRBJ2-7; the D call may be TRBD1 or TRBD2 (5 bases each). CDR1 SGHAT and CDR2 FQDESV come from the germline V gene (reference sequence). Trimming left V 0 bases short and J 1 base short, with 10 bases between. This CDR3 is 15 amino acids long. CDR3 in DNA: TGTGCCAGCAGCTTAGCGGGACCGATTTCCTACGAGCAGTACTTC. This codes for CASSLAGPISYEQYF.

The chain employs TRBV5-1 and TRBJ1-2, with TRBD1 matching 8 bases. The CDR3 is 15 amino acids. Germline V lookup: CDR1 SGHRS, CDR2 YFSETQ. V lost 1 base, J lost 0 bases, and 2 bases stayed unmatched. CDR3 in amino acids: CASSLTGGTNYGYTF. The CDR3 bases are TGCGCCAGCAGCTTGACAGGGGGGACTAACTATGGCTACACCTTC. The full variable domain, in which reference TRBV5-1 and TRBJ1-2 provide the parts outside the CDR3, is KAGVTQTPRYLIKTRGQQVTLSCSPISGHRSVSWYQQTPGQGLQFLFEYFSETQRNKGNFPGRFSGRQFSNSRSEMNVSTLELGDSALYLCASSLTGGTNYGYTFGSGTRLTVV.

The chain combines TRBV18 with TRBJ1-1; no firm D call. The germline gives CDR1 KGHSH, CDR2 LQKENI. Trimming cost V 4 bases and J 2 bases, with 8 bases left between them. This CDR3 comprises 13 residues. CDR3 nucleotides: TGTGCCAGCTCACTGGAGTTTAACACTGAAGCTTTCTTT. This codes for CASSLEFNTEAFF.

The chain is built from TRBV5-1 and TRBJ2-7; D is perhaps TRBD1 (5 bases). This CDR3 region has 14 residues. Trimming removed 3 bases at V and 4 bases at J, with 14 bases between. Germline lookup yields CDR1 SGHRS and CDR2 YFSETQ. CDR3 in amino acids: CASSSQGVDYEQYF. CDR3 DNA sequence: TGCGCCAGCAGCTCGCAGGGCGTTGATTACGAGCAGTACTTC.

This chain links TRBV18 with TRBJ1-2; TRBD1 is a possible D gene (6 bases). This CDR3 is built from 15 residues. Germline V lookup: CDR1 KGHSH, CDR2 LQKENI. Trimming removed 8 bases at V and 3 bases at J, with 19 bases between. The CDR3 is CASNPGQGTHYGYTF. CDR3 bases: TGTGCCAGCAACCCGGGGCAGGGGACTCACTATGGCTACACCTTC.

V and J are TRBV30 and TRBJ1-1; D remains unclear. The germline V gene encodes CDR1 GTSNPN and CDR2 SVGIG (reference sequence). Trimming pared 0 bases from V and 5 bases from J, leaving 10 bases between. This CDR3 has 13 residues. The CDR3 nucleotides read TGTGCCTGGAGTGTGAGGGTCGGGACTGAAGCTTTCTTT. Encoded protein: CAWSVRVGTEAFF.

Here the CDR3 reads CASSESDRGGSYEQYF. For the CDR3, the DNA is TGCGCCAGCAGTGAGTCAGACAGGGGAGGCTCCTACGAGCAGTACTTC. V usage is TRBV10-2 and J usage is TRBJ2-7, with 8 positions matching TRBD1. V shed 0 bases and J 0 bases; nucleotides not matched to a gene: 4. Germline V CDR1 and CDR2: WSHSY, SAAADI. The CDR3 runs 16 residues.

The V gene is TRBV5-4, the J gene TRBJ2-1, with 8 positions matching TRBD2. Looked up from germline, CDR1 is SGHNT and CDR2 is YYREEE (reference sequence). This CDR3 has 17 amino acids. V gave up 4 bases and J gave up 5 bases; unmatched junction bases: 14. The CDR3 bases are TGTGCCAGCAGCCTACCCGGGGTAGCGGGAAGCCACAATGAGCAGTTCTTC. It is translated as CASSLPGVAGSHNEQFF.

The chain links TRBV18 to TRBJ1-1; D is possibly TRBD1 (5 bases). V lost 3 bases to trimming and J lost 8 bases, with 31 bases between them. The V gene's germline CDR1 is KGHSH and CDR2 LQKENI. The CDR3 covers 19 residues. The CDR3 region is CASSPTRRGGPGSVGEAFF. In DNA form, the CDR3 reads TGTGCCAGCTCACCTACAAGACGCGGCGGGCCAGGGAGTGTCGGCGAAGCTTTCTTT.

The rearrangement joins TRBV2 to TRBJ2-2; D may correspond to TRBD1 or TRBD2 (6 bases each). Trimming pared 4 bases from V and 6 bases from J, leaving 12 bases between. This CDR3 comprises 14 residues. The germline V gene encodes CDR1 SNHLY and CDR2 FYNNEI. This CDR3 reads CASSVQGRSGELFF. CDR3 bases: TGTGCCAGCAGTGTTCAGGGGAGGTCCGGGGAGCTGTTTTTT.

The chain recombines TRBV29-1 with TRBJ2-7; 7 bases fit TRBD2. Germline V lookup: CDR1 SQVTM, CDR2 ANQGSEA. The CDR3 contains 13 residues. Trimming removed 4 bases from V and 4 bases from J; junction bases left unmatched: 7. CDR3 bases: TGCAGCGTTGGTCGGGGGGTAGGGTACGAGCAGTACTTC. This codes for CSVGRGVGYEQYF.